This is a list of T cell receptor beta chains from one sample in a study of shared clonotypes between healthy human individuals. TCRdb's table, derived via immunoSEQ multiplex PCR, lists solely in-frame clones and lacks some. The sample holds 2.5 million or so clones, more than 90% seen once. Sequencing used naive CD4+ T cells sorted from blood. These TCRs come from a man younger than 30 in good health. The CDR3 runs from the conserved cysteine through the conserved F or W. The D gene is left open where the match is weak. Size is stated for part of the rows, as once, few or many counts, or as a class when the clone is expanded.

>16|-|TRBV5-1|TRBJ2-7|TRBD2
TGCGCCAGCAGCTTGGCGTCTAGCGGGGGATCCTACGAGCAGTACTTC
CASSLASSGGSYEQYF
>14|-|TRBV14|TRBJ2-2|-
TGTGCCAGCAGCCAAGGGTTGGGGACCGGGGAGCTGTTTTTT
CASSQGLGTGELFF
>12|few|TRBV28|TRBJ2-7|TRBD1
TGTGCCAGCAGTTTCGGACAGGGTAAGCAGTACTTC
CASSFGQGKQYF
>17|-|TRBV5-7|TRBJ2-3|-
TGTGCCAGCAGCTTGCGGTGCAGGGTGTTCCCCACAGATACGCAGTATTTT
CASSLRCRVFPTDTQYF
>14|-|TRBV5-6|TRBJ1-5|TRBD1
TGTGCCAGCAGCCGTAGGGACAGTAATCAGCCCCAGCATTTT
CASSRRDSNQPQHF
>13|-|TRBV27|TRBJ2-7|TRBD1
TGTGCCAGCAGGGCCAAGGGGGCAAACGAGCAGTACTTC
CASRAKGANEQYF
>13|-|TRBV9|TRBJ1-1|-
TGTGCCAGCAGCCCCCGGATAGGTACTGAAGCTTTCTTT
CASSPRIGTEAFF
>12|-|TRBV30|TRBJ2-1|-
TGTGCCTGGAGTTTCATATCCAATGAGCAGTTCTTC
CAWSFISNEQFF
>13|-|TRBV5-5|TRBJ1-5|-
TGTGCCAGCAGCTTGGAACAGAATCAGCCCCAGCATTTT
CASSLEQNQPQHF
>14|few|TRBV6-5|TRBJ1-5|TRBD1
TGTGCCAGCTGCATAAGACAGGGGGATCAGCCCCAGCATTTT
CASCIRQGDQPQHF
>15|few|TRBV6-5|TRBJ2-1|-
TGTGCCAGCAGTTACGGGAGGAGCTCCTACAATGAGCAGTTCTTC
CASSYGRSSYNEQFF
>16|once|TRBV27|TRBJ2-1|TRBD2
TGTGCCAGCAGTTTAGTGACTAGCGGGAGCCGCAATGAGCAGTTCTTC
CASSLVTSGSRNEQFF
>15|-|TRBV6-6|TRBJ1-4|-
TGTGCCAGCAGTTACTCGTACCTGGTGCGTGAAAAACTGTTTTTT
CASSYSYLVREKLFF
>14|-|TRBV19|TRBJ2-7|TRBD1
TGTGCCAGTAGCAACAGGGGTTTTCCCTACGAGCAGTACTTC
CASSNRGFPYEQYF
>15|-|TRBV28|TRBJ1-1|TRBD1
TGTGCCAGCAGTTACGGGGACAGACAATTCACTGAAGCTTTCTTT
CASSYGDRQFTEAFF
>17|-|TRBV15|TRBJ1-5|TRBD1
TGTGCCACCAGCACTTGGACAGGGAGGGGAAGCAATCAGCCCCAGCATTTT
CATSTWTGRGSNQPQHF
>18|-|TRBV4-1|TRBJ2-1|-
TGCGCCAGCAGCCAAGATCGGTCTAGCGTGAAGGCCTACAATGAGCAGTTCTTC
CASSQDRSSVKAYNEQFF
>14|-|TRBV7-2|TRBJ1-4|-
TGTGCCAGCAGCTATGAACCGGGGGCGGTGAAACTGTTTTTT
CASSYEPGAVKLFF
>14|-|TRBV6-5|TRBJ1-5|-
TGTGCCAGCAGCCGGGACAATGGCAATCAGCCCCAGCATTTT
CASSRDNGNQPQHF
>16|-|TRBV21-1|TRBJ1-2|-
TGTGCCAGCAGCCCACTGCGACAGAAAGCTAACTATGGCTACACCTTC
CASSPLRQKANYGYTF
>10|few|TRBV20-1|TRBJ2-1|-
TGCAGTGCCCTCTACAATGAGCAGTTCTTC
CSALYNEQFF
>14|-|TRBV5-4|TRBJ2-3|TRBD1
TGTGCCAGCAGCAGGAGACAGGGAACAGATACGCAGTATTTT
CASSRRQGTDTQYF
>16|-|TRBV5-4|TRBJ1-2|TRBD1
TGTGCCAGCAGCTTGGCCAGTAGGGGGCAGGTGCTTGGCTACACCTTC
CASSLASRGQVLGYTF
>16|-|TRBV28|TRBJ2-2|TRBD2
TGTGCCAGCAGTTTTTACGGGGGGGCCTTATCCGGGGAGCTGTTTTTT
CASSFYGGALSGELFF
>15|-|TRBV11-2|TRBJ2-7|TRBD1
TGTGCCAGCAGCGCTAGACGGGACAGCACCTACGAGCAGTACTTC
CASSARRDSTYEQYF
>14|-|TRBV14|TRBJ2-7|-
TGTGCCAGCAGCCAAGGAGGCCCCACCTACGAGCAGTACTTC
CASSQGGPTYEQYF
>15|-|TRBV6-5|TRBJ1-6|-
TGTGCCAGCAGTTACCAGGGGCTTGATAATTCACCCCTCCACTTT
CASSYQGLDNSPLHF
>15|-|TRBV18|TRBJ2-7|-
TGTGCCAGCTCCCTACAGGGTTCCGGGGTCTACGAGCAGTACTTC
CASSLQGSGVYEQYF